The clone carrying this T cell receptor (beta chain) showed up just once. Its antigen is not known. This sample stems from a study of T cell responses to AZD1222 COVID-19 vaccine. In the study overall: Analyses pooled second doses at about 4 or about 12 weeks. Study-level findings and limits: The study identified only six AZD1222 recipients as seropositive at baseline. The peak T cell response came first, and repertoires were sampled only after it.

Measured with immunoSEQ multiplex PCR; TCRdb has only the in-frame clones, and not every one. This table has around 84,000 clones, around 90% appearing once. Deletions cut 5 bases from V and 12 bases from J, with 17 bases between. The CDR3 runs 13 residues. The gene calls are TRBV12-3 or TRBV12-4 and TRBJ2-1; unclear D gene. The source of this sequence is an adult in good health. The starting material was peripheral blood, obtained on day 0 of AZD1222 vaccination. DNA of the CDR3: TGTGCCAGCAGTCCTCACGACGGAAAAAGGCAGTTCTTC. Residues: CASSPHDGKRQFF.